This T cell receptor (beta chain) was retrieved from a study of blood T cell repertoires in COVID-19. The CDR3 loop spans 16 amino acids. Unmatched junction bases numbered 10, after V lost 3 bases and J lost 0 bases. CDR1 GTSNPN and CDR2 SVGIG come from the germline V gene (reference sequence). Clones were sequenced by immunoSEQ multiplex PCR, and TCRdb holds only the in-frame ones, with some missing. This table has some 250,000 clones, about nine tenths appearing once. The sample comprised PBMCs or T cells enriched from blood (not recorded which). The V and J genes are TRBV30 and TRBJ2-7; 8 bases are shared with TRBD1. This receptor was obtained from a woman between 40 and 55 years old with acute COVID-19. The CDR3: CAWRGPIGTGSYEQYF. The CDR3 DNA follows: TGTGCCTGGAGGGGACCGATCGGGACAGGCTCCTACGAGCAGTACTTC.